This TCR beta chain is from a study of cytotoxic CD8 clonotypes in ibrutinib-treated CLL. The method was immunoSEQ multiplex PCR; TCRdb's version includes in-frame clones alone and lacks a portion of them. The profile shows about 97,000 clones, around 77% of them singletons. Germline V gives CDR1 MNHEY, CDR2 SVGAGI. There are 14 residues in the CDR3. Germline trimming cut 0 bases from V and 5 bases from J; bases unmatched to any gene: 3. The TCR was taken from a human donor with chronic lymphocytic leukemia. This chain joins TRBV6-5 and TRBJ1-1, with 7 nucleotides matching TRBD1. Specimen: PBMCs, collected after 24 months of ibrutinib treatment. CDR3 DNA sequence: TGTGCCAGCAGTTACTCGTACAGGGGTACTGAAGCTTTCTTT. This codes for CASSYSYRGTEAFF.